The rows below give T cell receptor beta chains drawn from one sample of a study of blood T cells in healthy people across ages. TCRdb recomputed calls from the 5' RACE reads with MiXCR, one row per CDR3 protein. The sample holds hundreds of thousands of distinct CDR3 sequences, about 55% seen once. Sequenced sample: blood. These receptors all stem from a man in his fifties or sixties in good health. CDR3s include the opening cysteine and the closing phenylalanine or tryptophan. D genes are given only for firm matches. Only some rows state a clone size, as once, few, many or a class for expanded clones.

D	V	J	size	DNA	CDR3
.	TRBV6-5	TRBJ1-2	.	TGTGCCAGCAGGCCCCGGACACCAATAGGTTATGGCTACACCTTC	CASRPRTPIGYGYTF
.	TRBV7-6	TRBJ2-3	few	TGTGCCAGCAGCTTAAGCCCCGGGAAGCCAGATACGCAGTATTTT	CASSLSPGKPDTQYF
.	TRBV16	TRBJ1-2	few	TGTGCCAGCAGCCAATCGAAGGGAGCTCAGTATGGCTACACCTTC	CASSQSKGAQYGYTF
TRBD1	TRBV20-1	TRBJ1-2	.	TGCAGTGCTAGTGGGACAGACTATGGCTACACCTTC	CSASGTDYGYTF
TRBD2	TRBV3-1	TRBJ2-3	few	TGTGCCAGCAGCACGCGGGGGGATACGCAGTATTTT	CASSTRGDTQYF
.	TRBV2	TRBJ2-6	.	TGTGCCAGCAGCGAATCTAGCCCTGGGGCCAACGTCCTGACTTTC	CASSESSPGANVLTF
.	TRBV4-1	TRBJ2-7	.	TGCGCCAGCAGCCAACAGGGGTCCCCCTACGAGCAGTACTTC	CASSQQGSPYEQYF
.	TRBV20-1	TRBJ2-3	few	TGCAGTGCTCAGGACTGGGCAGATACGCAGTATTTT	CSAQDWADTQYF
TRBD2	TRBV20-1	TRBJ2-5	.	TGCAGTGCTAAAAGCGGGGGGTACCAAGAGACCCAGTACTTC	CSAKSGGYQETQYF
.	TRBV20-1	TRBJ2-7	.	TGCAGTGCCCCCCGGGCAGACAAATACAATGAGCAGTACTTC	CSAPRADKYNEQYF
TRBD2	TRBV24-1	TRBJ2-7	few	TGTGCCACCAGTGAGAGCGGGAGCAAACCCGAGCAGTACTTC	CATSESGSKPEQYF
TRBD2	TRBV4-2	TRBJ2-1	.	TGTGCCAGCAGCCAAGATAGGATTAGCGGGACCTACAATGAGCAGTTCTTC	CASSQDRISGTYNEQFF
.	TRBV27	TRBJ2-7	.	TGTGCCAGCAGTTTAAAGGCCGGGGGCGTGAACTACGAGCAGTACTTC	CASSLKAGGVNYEQYF
.	TRBV3-1	TRBJ2-6	few	TGTGCCAGCAGCCAACGGGCAGACTTTGTGGCCAACGTCCTGACTTTC	CASSQRADFVANVLTF
TRBD1	TRBV7-2	TRBJ2-7	.	TGTGCCAGCAGCTTAGCGGGATCGGGACAGGCCTCCTACGAGCAGTACTTC	CASSLAGSGQASYEQYF
TRBD1	TRBV7-3	TRBJ2-3	.	TGTGCCAGCAGCCCAGAGGGACAGGGGTTCAGCACAGATACGCAGTATTTT	CASSPEGQGFSTDTQYF